The clone carrying this TCR beta chain was picked up a small number of times. These data are taken from a study of blood T cell repertoires in COVID-19. Study overall: T cells, B-cell-depleted T cells, or PBMCs supplied cDNA or gDNA.

Adults between roughly 18 and 89 years of age took part from under 25 US areas. Participants' reported clinical history set cohort assignment. Sequencing was performed with immunoSEQ multiplex PCR; in TCRdb, only in-frame clones are kept and a portion is missing. Of fewer than 350,000 clones listed, 70% to 90% are singletons. The source material was PBMCs or T cells enriched from blood (not recorded which). This clonotype was sampled from a woman in her fifties or sixties in a cohort exposed to, infected with or recovered from COVID-19 (not recorded which).

Here the CDR3 reads CASRRLTGVTEAFF. Here the CDR3 DNA reads TGTGCCAGCAGGCGCTTAACAGGGGTCACTGAAGCTTTCTTT. This chain connects TRBV28 to TRBJ1-1, with 7 positions matching TRBD1. V gave up 6 bases and J gave up 4 bases; unmatched junction bases: 8. The CDR3 has 14 amino acids. The germline V gene encodes CDR1 MDHEN and CDR2 SYDVKM. The variable domain in full, with the rest retrieved from reference TRBV28 and TRBJ1-1, is DVKVTQSSRYLVKRTGEKVFLECVQDMDHENMFWYRQDPGLGLRLIYFSYDVKMKEKGDIPEGYSVSREKKERFSLILESASTNQTSMYLCASRRLTGVTEAFFGQGTRLTVV.